The clone carrying this TCR beta chain was counted many times. The antigen is undetermined. TCRdb reprocessed the reads via MiXCR and lists one record per CDR3 protein. The sample records some 200,000 distinct CDR3 sequences, about 40% being singletons. The data are from a study of T cell repertoires in cytomegalovirus infection. For the study at large: Both CMV infection and a matching HLA type were indicated by public TCR beta signatures.

This clonotype was sampled from a human donor in good health (CMV status not recorded). Some clones in this sample may be carry-over from other donors' samples. The sample was CD8+ T cells from cultured PBMCs, taken from culture after CMV antigen stimulation.

The CDR3 region is CASSTRENVRDTQYF. The CDR3 DNA is TGTGCCAGCAGCACGCGGGAGAATGTTAGAGATACGCAGTATTTT. The J gene is TRBJ2-3, the V gene TRBV7-6; 7 bases match TRBD2. CDR3 length: 15 residues. With V trimmed by 5 bases and J by 5 bases, 10 bases remained unmatched. Germline CDR1 SGHVS, CDR2 FNYEAQ.